This T cell receptor (beta chain) emerged from a study of blood T cell repertoires in COVID-19. Germline loops: CDR1 SGHTA, CDR2 FQGNSA. The CDR3 is 13 amino acids. J gave up 5 bases and V 5 bases, and 2 bases lay outside the gene matches. Methods used by the authors: Estimation of nucleated cell counts relied on the amplification of reference gene primers. Profiled with immunoSEQ multiplex PCR; TCRdb holds only in-frame clones, not every one. V and J calls and clone size come straight from that table; D and trimming were deduced from the DNA. Of approximately 150,000 clones listed, roughly 80% are singletons. Enrolment of Seattle patients took place during active infection, and they were followed longitudinally.

The TCR originated in a woman older than 75 with COVID-19, enrolled during active disease. The sample taken for sequencing was peripheral blood. The rearrangement uses TRBV7-2 and TRBJ2-5, with TRBD1 identical over 10 bases. CDR3 amino acids: CASSRDRGETQYF. CDR3 nucleotides: TGTGCCAGCAGCCGGGACAGGGGTGAGACCCAGTACTTC.